The rows below give T cell receptor beta chains drawn from one sample of a study of blood T cell repertoires in COVID-19. TCRdb's table, derived via immunoSEQ multiplex PCR, lists solely in-frame clones and lacks some. The sample includes roughly 170,000 clones, approximately 84% of them seen just once. The sample was peripheral blood. These receptor sequences come from a man aged 35-49 years who had recovered from COVID-19. The CDR3 runs from the conserved cysteine through the conserved F or W. A D gene is named only where the DNA matches it firmly. Size is omitted from some rows. Given values are once, few, many or a class for expanded clones.

J: TRBJ2-7; D: NA; size: NA; V: TRBV11-2; CDR3: CASSSGAYEQYF; DNA: TGTGCCAGCAGCTCGGGAGCCTACGAGCAGTACTTC
J: TRBJ2-1; D: TRBD2; size: few; V: TRBV24-1; CDR3: CATSEAGGYNEQFF; DNA: TGTGCCACCAGTGAAGCGGGGGGATACAATGAGCAGTTCTTC
J: TRBJ2-7; D: TRBD2; size: NA; V: TRBV5-1; CDR3: CASRPWEGSEQYF; DNA: TGCGCCAGCCGACCCTGGGAGGGCAGCGAGCAGTACTTC
J: TRBJ2-5; D: NA; size: NA; V: TRBV12-3/TRBV12-4; CDR3: CASSSLETQYF; DNA: TGTGCCAGCAGTTCACTAGAGACCCAGTACTTC
J: TRBJ2-2; D: NA; size: NA; V: TRBV4-2; CDR3: CASSPTEGGELFF; DNA: TGTGCCAGCAGCCCTACTGAGGGCGGGGAGCTGTTTTTT
J: TRBJ1-1; D: TRBD1; size: NA; V: TRBV19; CDR3: CASNDGLSFGTEHKAFF; DNA: TGTGCCAGTAATGATGGGCTGTCGTTTGGGACAGAACATAAAGCTTTCTTT
J: TRBJ1-4; D: NA; size: NA; V: TRBV7-2; CDR3: CASSLVYSGGVNEKLFF; DNA: TGTGCCAGCAGCTTAGTATACAGTGGGGGGGTAAATGAAAAACTGTTTTTT
J: TRBJ2-7; D: NA; size: once; V: TRBV2; CDR3: CASSAEGTYEQYF; DNA: TGTGCCAGCAGTGCGGAGGGGACCTACGAGCAGTACTTC
J: TRBJ2-5; D: NA; size: NA; V: TRBV12-3/TRBV12-4; CDR3: CASSFGRQETQYF; DNA: TGTGCCAGCAGTTTTGGTAGACAGGAGACCCAGTACTTC
J: TRBJ2-1; D: NA; size: NA; V: TRBV30; CDR3: CAWSPSGEQFF; DNA: TGTGCCTGGAGTCCTTCCGGTGAGCAGTTCTTC
J: TRBJ2-5; D: NA; size: NA; V: TRBV28; CDR3: CASSSPLTAAEQETQYF; DNA: TGTGCCAGCAGTTCCCCTCTGACAGCCGCCGAACAAGAGACCCAGTACTTC
J: TRBJ2-3; D: TRBD2; size: NA; V: TRBV6-5; CDR3: CASSNLAGGTDTQYF; DNA: TGTGCCAGCAGTAATCTAGCGGGAGGAACAGATACGCAGTATTTT
J: TRBJ1-2; D: NA; size: NA; V: TRBV5-1; CDR3: CASMRITGLNGYTF; DNA: TGCGCCAGCATGCGGATTACAGGGCTAAATGGCTACACCTTC
J: TRBJ2-5; D: NA; size: NA; V: TRBV6-5; CDR3: CASVFRARDETQYF; DNA: TGTGCCAGCGTATTCAGGGCGCGGGATGAGACCCAGTACTTC
J: TRBJ1-5; D: NA; size: NA; V: TRBV19; CDR3: CASRSDNQPQHF; DNA: TGTGCCAGTAGATCAGACAATCAGCCCCAGCATTTT
J: TRBJ1-4; D: NA; size: NA; V: TRBV29-1; CDR3: CSVARGTEKLFF; DNA: TGCAGCGTTGCCCGGGGGACGGAAAAACTGTTTTTT
J: TRBJ2-1; D: TRBD2; size: NA; V: TRBV10-3; CDR3: CAIGVAGKLDNEQFF; DNA: TGTGCCATCGGGGTAGCGGGGAAGCTTGACAATGAGCAGTTCTTC